This TCR beta chain derives from a study of siplizumab effects on memory and regulatory T cells. The method was immunoSEQ multiplex PCR; TCRdb's version includes in-frame clones alone and lacks a portion of them. The sample lists over 35,000 clones, 89% occurring once. A note on this clone: Its antigen is currently unknown.

Using a few donor pairs, the authors sequenced unstimulated naive, memory, effector memory and TEMRA subsets. Regarding the study as a whole: Where siplizumab was present, mappable alloreactive CD4+ clones averaged 68.8% Treg-derived, compared with less than 35% in controls. Both greater diversity than memory cells and a major contribution to the alloresponse seemed to characterize naive T cells. Proliferating CD4+ or CD8+ clones, roughly 75-97% of them, lacked an assignable naive or memory phenotype.

CDR1 and CDR2 (germline): SGHRS, YFSETQ. This CDR3 comprises 13 residues. V was pared by 4 bases and J by 3 bases, with 7 bases between. The receptor comes from a human donor in good health. This chain connects TRBV5-1 to TRBJ2-2, with TRBD1 as a possible D gene (6 bases). The sequenced material came from naive CD4+ T cells sorted from blood. The CDR3: CASSRTDTGELFF. In DNA form, the CDR3 reads TGCGCCAGCAGCCGGACAGACACCGGGGAGCTGTTTTTT.